This T cell receptor (beta chain) was sequenced in a study of spatial heterogeneity in lung cancer. Study at large: Consistent detection of more beta-chain than alpha-chain sequences was observed. There were, on average, more than 9.5 raw-read appearances for each unique TCR and UMI combination.

Time point defined: sample taken at primary tumor resection. Study results and caveats: The study found that expanded intratumoral alpha and beta TCR counts tracked tumor mutation counts.

Individually, TCR cDNA molecules were each labelled with a unique molecular identifier. TCRdb used MiXCR to reprocess the 5' RACE reads, holding one entry per CDR3 protein. This sample yields 10,000 to 15,000 distinct CDR3 sequences, of which 5% to 6.5% are seen a single time; 36% belongs to the top ten. A remark on this clonotype: The antigen is undetermined.

The CDR3 extends over 15 amino acids. CDR1 and CDR2 (germline): SGHAT, FQDESV (reference sequence). V lost 5 bases and J 2 bases, leaving 15 bases between the germline ends. The chain carries TRBV11-1 and TRBJ1-2; D unresolved. This clonotype originated in a male donor with early-stage non-small cell lung cancer. This sample comprised lung tumor tissue, obtained at surgery. Here the CDR3 DNA reads TGTGCCAGCAGCATACAGCCTGGGTTGAACTATGGCTACACCTTC. Translation gives CASSIQPGLNYGYTF.